The source of this T cell receptor (beta chain) is a study of T cell changes during pregnancy in multiple sclerosis. The V end lost 5 bases, the J end lost 3 bases, and 14 bases lay between the germline ends. This CDR3 is built from 14 residues. Germline CDR1 is SEHNR and CDR2 is FQNEAQ (reference sequence). Generated by immunoSEQ multiplex PCR, the TCRdb table keeps only in-frame clones and is missing some. The sample lists about 59,000 clones; nearly 95% were seen once. This receptor was taken from a female donor with multiple sclerosis, enrolled in a pregnancy study. V gene TRBV7-9 combines with J gene TRBJ2-7, with D perhaps matching TRBD2 (5 bases). The sequences come from CD8+ T cells from peripheral blood mononuclear cells, collected in the third trimester of pregnancy. CDR3 coding DNA: TGTGCCAGCAGCGGACGGAGCGGAAACTACGAGCAGTACTTC. Its protein is CASSGRSGNYEQYF.